The rows below give T cell receptor beta chains drawn from one sample of a study of glioma-infiltrating T cells after dendritic cell vaccination. Clones were sequenced by immunoSEQ multiplex PCR, and TCRdb holds only the in-frame ones, with some missing. Altogether about 32,000 clones are present, approximately 91% being singletons, with the ten largest covering roughly 2%. This specimen was blood, taken before dendritic cell vaccination. These receptors all stem from a human donor with glioblastoma. Each CDR3 is given with its conserved first and last residue. The D gene is left open where the match is weak. Where a row states a size, it is once, few, many or the class of an expanded clone; other rows omit it.

j_call: TRBJ1-2
clone_size: NA
d_call: NA
v_call: TRBV4-1
cdr3_aa: CASSQEGTPYGYTF
cdr3_nt: TGCGCCAGCAGCCAGGAAGGGACACCCTATGGCTACACCTTC

j_call: TRBJ2-2
clone_size: NA
d_call: TRBD1
v_call: TRBV6-5
cdr3_aa: CASSYNRGLGGELFF
cdr3_nt: TGTGCCAGCAGTTACAACAGGGGGCTTGGCGGGGAGCTGTTTTTT

j_call: TRBJ2-2
clone_size: NA
d_call: TRBD2
v_call: TRBV7-2
cdr3_aa: CASSLEGLAGGELFF
cdr3_nt: TGTGCCAGCAGCTTAGAAGGCCTAGCGGGCGGGGAGCTGTTTTTT

j_call: TRBJ2-7
clone_size: NA
d_call: NA
v_call: TRBV7-2
cdr3_aa: CASSLAAAGGLEQYF
cdr3_nt: TGTGCCAGCAGCTTAGCGGCGGCAGGAGGCCTCGAGCAGTACTTC

j_call: TRBJ2-5
clone_size: NA
d_call: TRBD2
v_call: TRBV27
cdr3_aa: CASSLWGLAGQETQYF
cdr3_nt: TGTGCCAGCAGTTTATGGGGACTAGCGGGGCAAGAGACCCAGTACTTC

j_call: TRBJ1-2
clone_size: NA
d_call: TRBD1
v_call: TRBV5-1
cdr3_aa: CASRPMTGAYGYTF
cdr3_nt: TGCGCCAGCCGACCAATGACAGGGGCTTATGGCTACACCTTC

j_call: TRBJ1-6
clone_size: NA
d_call: NA
v_call: TRBV10-2
cdr3_aa: CASSEPPRGGSPLHF
cdr3_nt: TGCGCCAGCAGTGAGCCCCCCCGGGGGGGTTCACCCCTCCACTTT

j_call: TRBJ2-3
clone_size: NA
d_call: NA
v_call: TRBV6-5
cdr3_aa: CASSTPYGSTDTQYF
cdr3_nt: TGTGCCAGCAGCACCCCCTACGGTAGCACAGATACGCAGTATTTT

j_call: TRBJ2-3
clone_size: NA
d_call: TRBD2
v_call: TRBV2
cdr3_aa: CASYKGGLAFSDTQYF
cdr3_nt: TGTGCTTCTTATAAAGGGGGACTAGCTTTCTCGGATACGCAGTATTTT

j_call: TRBJ1-2
clone_size: NA
d_call: NA
v_call: TRBV5-6
cdr3_aa: CASSRLSSNNYGYTF
cdr3_nt: TGTGCCAGCAGCCGACTGAGCTCAAATAACTATGGCTACACCTTC

j_call: TRBJ1-1
clone_size: NA
d_call: NA
v_call: TRBV5-1
cdr3_aa: CASSPEVGEAFF
cdr3_nt: TGCGCCAGCAGCCCGGAGGTTGGCGAAGCTTTCTTT

j_call: TRBJ1-4
clone_size: NA
d_call: NA
v_call: TRBV25-1
cdr3_aa: CASRQTGQNEKLFF
cdr3_nt: TGTGCCAGCAGACAGACCGGACAGAATGAAAAACTGTTTTTT

j_call: TRBJ1-4
clone_size: once
d_call: NA
v_call: TRBV7-5
cdr3_aa: CAKTAGKLFF
cdr3_nt: TGTGCCAAAACCGCGGGAAAACTGTTTTTT

j_call: TRBJ1-2
clone_size: NA
d_call: NA
v_call: TRBV7-9
cdr3_aa: CASSLEQVYGYTF
cdr3_nt: TGTGCCAGCAGCTTAGAACAGGTCTATGGCTACACCTTC

j_call: TRBJ2-1
clone_size: NA
d_call: TRBD2
v_call: TRBV4-1
cdr3_aa: CASKEAGVYNEQFF
cdr3_nt: TGCGCCAGCAAAGAAGCGGGGGTCTACAATGAGCAGTTCTTC

j_call: TRBJ2-3
clone_size: NA
d_call: TRBD2
v_call: TRBV15
cdr3_aa: CATSRDPGTSGGAGTDTQYF
cdr3_nt: TGTGCCACCAGCAGAGACCCCGGGACTAGCGGGGGGGCCGGCACAGATACGCAGTATTTT

j_call: TRBJ2-5
clone_size: NA
d_call: TRBD2
v_call: TRBV5-4
cdr3_aa: CASSLLAVETQYF
cdr3_nt: TGTGCCAGCAGCCTCCTAGCGGTAGAGACCCAGTACTTC

j_call: TRBJ2-3
clone_size: NA
d_call: NA
v_call: TRBV2
cdr3_aa: CASSEGGQGTDTQYF
cdr3_nt: TGTGCCAGCAGTGAAGGGGGGCAGGGGACAGATACGCAGTATTTT

j_call: TRBJ2-3
clone_size: NA
d_call: NA
v_call: TRBV6-1
cdr3_aa: CASSSLGTDTQYF
cdr3_nt: TGTGCCAGCAGTTCTCTAGGCACAGATACGCAGTATTTT

j_call: TRBJ1-5
clone_size: NA
d_call: TRBD1
v_call: TRBV6-6
cdr3_aa: CASRDDRGLGNQPQHF
cdr3_nt: TGTGCCAGCAGGGACGACAGGGGGCTTGGCAATCAGCCCCAGCATTTT

j_call: TRBJ2-1
clone_size: NA
d_call: TRBD1
v_call: TRBV5-1
cdr3_aa: CASSLAGQIYNEQFF
cdr3_nt: TGCGCCAGCAGCTTGGCGGGACAGATATACAATGAGCAGTTCTTC

j_call: TRBJ1-2
clone_size: few
d_call: NA
v_call: TRBV2
cdr3_aa: CASSEDGRSGYTF
cdr3_nt: TGTGCCAGCAGTGAAGATGGGAGGAGCGGCTACACCTTC

j_call: TRBJ1-6
clone_size: NA
d_call: TRBD1
v_call: TRBV6-1
cdr3_aa: CASSEGTGLNSPLHF
cdr3_nt: TGTGCCAGCAGTGAAGGGACAGGCCTAAATTCACCCCTCCACTTT

j_call: TRBJ2-5
clone_size: once
d_call: NA
v_call: TRBV18
cdr3_aa: CASSPRTASETQYF
cdr3_nt: TGTGCCAGCTCACCGCGAACAGCTTCAGAGACCCAGTACTTC

j_call: TRBJ1-2
clone_size: NA
d_call: NA
v_call: TRBV12-5
cdr3_aa: CASGYLTHNYGYTF
cdr3_nt: TGTGCTAGTGGTTATCTAACTCATAACTATGGCTACACCTTC

j_call: TRBJ2-1
clone_size: NA
d_call: NA
v_call: TRBV29-1
cdr3_aa: CSVEDRQGPPNEQFF
cdr3_nt: TGCAGCGTTGAAGATCGGCAGGGTCCCCCCAATGAGCAGTTCTTC

j_call: TRBJ2-7
clone_size: NA
d_call: NA
v_call: TRBV6-1
cdr3_aa: CASSEALAGYAYEQYF
cdr3_nt: TGTGCCAGCAGTGAAGCGTTGGCAGGGTACGCCTACGAGCAGTACTTC

j_call: TRBJ1-3
clone_size: NA
d_call: TRBD1
v_call: TRBV11-2
cdr3_aa: CASSFGTAVGNTIYF
cdr3_nt: TGTGCCAGCAGCTTCGGGACAGCTGTTGGAAACACCATATATTTT

j_call: TRBJ1-5
clone_size: NA
d_call: TRBD1
v_call: TRBV18
cdr3_aa: CASSQDRVSQPQHF
cdr3_nt: TGTGCCAGCTCACAAGACAGGGTGAGTCAGCCCCAGCATTTT

j_call: TRBJ2-7
clone_size: NA
d_call: TRBD2
v_call: TRBV7-2
cdr3_aa: CASSSRGLAGVTSYEQYF
cdr3_nt: TGTGCCAGCAGCTCCCGCGGACTAGCGGGGGTCACGTCCTACGAGCAGTACTTC

j_call: TRBJ2-3
clone_size: NA
d_call: TRBD1
v_call: TRBV18
cdr3_aa: CASSPRTGSSSTDTQYF
cdr3_nt: TGTGCCAGCTCACCAAGGACAGGGTCTTCGAGCACAGATACGCAGTATTTT

j_call: TRBJ2-1
clone_size: few
d_call: NA
v_call: TRBV6-6
cdr3_aa: CASSPRGGGEYNEQFF
cdr3_nt: TGTGCCAGCAGTCCCCGAGGGGGCGGGGAGTACAATGAGCAGTTCTTC

j_call: TRBJ2-5
clone_size: NA
d_call: TRBD2
v_call: TRBV4-1
cdr3_aa: CASSHTRGEETQYF
cdr3_nt: TGCGCCAGCAGCCATACTCGGGGGGAAGAGACCCAGTACTTC